This passage covers 11 T cell receptor beta chains from one sample sequenced in a study of T-cell memory formation after mild COVID-19. TCRdb recomputed calls from the 5' RACE reads with MiXCR, one row per CDR3 protein. The table records about 170,000 distinct CDR3 sequences, 10% to 15% of them present only once. Sequencing used PBMCs or a T cell subset sorted from them (not recorded which). The receptors originated from a man aged 18 to 30 who had mild COVID-19 (a few samples of this study predate the infection). Cell type and time point are not known.

The chain couples TRBV18 to TRBJ2-7, with 8 nucleotides matching TRBD1. The trim removed 3 bases at V and 3 bases at J, leaving 4 bases unmatched. The CDR3 is 14 residues long. Germline loops: CDR1 KGHSH, CDR2 LQKENI. The CDR3, as DNA: TGTGCCAGCTCACCCACGACAGGGGACTACGAGCAGTACGTC. Amino acids: CASSPTTGDYEQYV.

This clonotype appeared many times. The chain recombines TRBV5-5 with TRBJ1-2; D uncertain. The CDR3 extends over 12 amino acids. Per the germline V gene, CDR1 is SGHKS and CDR2 is YYEKEE (reference sequence). With 6 bases removed from V and 1 base from J, the gap between germline ends came to 7 bases. In DNA, the CDR3 is TGTGCCAGCACCGCGAGTAACTATGGCTACACCTTC. It encodes CASTASNYGYTF.

At least ten counts were recorded for this clonotype. The chain employs TRBV6-2 or TRBV6-3 and TRBJ2-1; D is perhaps TRBD1 or TRBD2 (6 bases each). Trimming shortened V by 2 bases and J by 5 bases, and 7 bases separated the two germline ends. Germline CDR1 and CDR2: MNHEY and SVGEGT. The length of the CDR3 is 13 residues. The CDR3 loop is CASSYGGHNEQFF. Here the CDR3 DNA reads TGTGCCAGCAGTTACGGGGGGCACAATGAGCAGTTCTTC.

This chain connects TRBV5-1 to TRBJ2-6; TRBD1 might be the D (6 bases). Trimming shortened V by 6 bases and J by 4 bases, and 29 bases separated the two germline ends. The CDR3 has 20 amino acids. From germline, CDR1 is SGHRS and CDR2 YFSETQ. The DNA for the CDR3 is TGCGCCAGCACCCGTAGCGTCGTAAACAGGGCTGCCTCCGGGGCCAACGTCCTGACTTTC. Translating gives CASTRSVVNRAASGANVLTF.

J is TRBJ1-4 and V is TRBV12-3 or TRBV12-4; D not certain. The CDR3 runs to 12 residues. V was trimmed by 7 bases and J by 8 bases, leaving 11 bases between them. Here the CDR3 DNA reads TGTGCCAGCAACAAGGGTGGAGAAAAACTGTTTTTT. Residues: CASNKGGEKLFF.

The chain has TRBV19 and TRBJ2-3; maybe TRBD2 (6 bases). This CDR3 has 15 amino acids. In germline, CDR1 is LNHDA, CDR2 SQIVND (reference sequence). V dropped 3 bases and J dropped 3 bases, with 13 bases sitting between them. The DNA of the CDR3 is TGTGCCAGTAGTATGGGGGGTTCGGTAACAGATACGCAGTATTTT. Its protein product is CASSMGGSVTDTQYF. Full variable domain (rest looked up from reference TRBV19 and TRBJ2-3): DGGITQSPKYLFRKEGQNVTLSCEQNLNHDAMYWYRQDPGQGLRLIYYSQIVNDFQKGDIAEGYSVSREKKESFPLTVTSAQKNPTAFYLCASSMGGSVTDTQYFGPGTRLTVL.

This clonotype came up a few times. This rearrangement joins TRBV27 to TRBJ1-5; a possible D gene is TRBD1 (6 bases). Germline assignment: CDR1 MNHEY and CDR2 SMNVEV (reference sequence). Deletions cut 5 bases from V and 0 bases from J, with 14 bases between. This CDR3 comprises 16 residues. CDR3 protein: CASSPQGRFSNQPQHF. The CDR3 DNA sequence: TGTGCCAGCAGTCCACAGGGTCGGTTTAGCAATCAGCCCCAGCATTTT.

This clonotype was detected many times. V and J are TRBV11-2 and TRBJ2-3, with 7 bases aligning to TRBD1. V gave up 8 bases and J gave up 4 bases; unmatched junction bases: 12. Germline V gene sequence: CDR1 SGHAT, CDR2 FQNNGV. The CDR3 has 15 residues. CDR3 coding DNA: TGTGCCAGCGGGTCTCGACAGGGTCTAGCAGATACGCAGTATTTT. Translation: CASGSRQGLADTQYF.

By sample fraction, this clonotype is medium-sized. The chain couples TRBV4-3 to TRBJ2-3; perhaps D is TRBD1 or TRBD2 (5 bases each). Per the germline V gene, CDR1 is LGHNA and CDR2 is YSLEER. The CDR3 loop spans 17 amino acids. V was cut by 0 bases and J by 1 base, with 14 bases left in between. The CDR3 is CASSQDWDGGGTDTQYF. The CDR3 coding sequence is TGCGCCAGCAGCCAAGATTGGGACGGCGGAGGCACAGATACGCAGTATTTT.

This clonotype was detected a few times. The genes are TRBV5-1 and TRBJ2-5, with D perhaps being TRBD1 or TRBD2 (5 bases each). This CDR3 is built from 14 residues. Germline CDR1 and CDR2: SGHRS and YFSETQ. V was cut by 7 bases and J by 5 bases, with 18 bases left in between. Here the CDR3 reads CASSTPGADETQYF. CDR3 DNA: TGCGCCAGCTCAACCCCCGGGGCCGACGAGACCCAGTACTTC. Variable domain in full (rest from reference TRBV5-1 and TRBJ2-5): KAGVTQTPRYLIKTRGQQVTLSCSPISGHRSVSWYQQTPGQGLQFLFEYFSETQRNKGNFPGRFSGRQFSNSRSEMNVSTLELGDSALYLCASSTPGADETQYFGPGTRLLVL.

This clonotype was counted between two and nine times. This chain links TRBV4-1 with TRBJ2-6; D is unclear. V shed 1 base and J shed 2 bases, with 15 bases lying between them. This CDR3 comprises 18 residues. CDR1 is MGHRA, CDR2 YSYEKL, per germline. CDR3 in DNA: TGCGCCAGCAGCCAAGCGGGCATGGGTCGGCCTGGGGCCAACGTCCTGACTTTC. This gives the protein CASSQAGMGRPGANVLTF.